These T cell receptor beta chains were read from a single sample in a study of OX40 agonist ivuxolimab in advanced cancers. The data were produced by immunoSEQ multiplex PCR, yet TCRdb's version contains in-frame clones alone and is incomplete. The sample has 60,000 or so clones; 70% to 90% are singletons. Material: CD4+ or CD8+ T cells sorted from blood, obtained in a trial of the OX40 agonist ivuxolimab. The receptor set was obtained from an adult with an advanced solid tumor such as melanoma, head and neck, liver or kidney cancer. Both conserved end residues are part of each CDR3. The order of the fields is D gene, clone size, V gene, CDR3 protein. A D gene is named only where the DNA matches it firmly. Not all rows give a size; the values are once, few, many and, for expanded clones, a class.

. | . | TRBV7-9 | CASSLAGVAYEQYF
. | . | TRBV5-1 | CASSFSGSYPDTQYF
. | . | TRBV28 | CASSFPGSYNEQFF
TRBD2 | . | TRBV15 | CATSGSSGRVETQYF
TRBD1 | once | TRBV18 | CASSPRTGDPANYGYTF
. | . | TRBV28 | CASSLLGPYGYTF
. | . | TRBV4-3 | CASSQDPAGDGELFF
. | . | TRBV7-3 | CASSLGTGYEQYF
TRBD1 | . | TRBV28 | CASSLSGGSKTQYF
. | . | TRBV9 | CASSVVGGSYEQYF
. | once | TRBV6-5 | CAGGAGGNQPQHF
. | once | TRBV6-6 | CASRTIYEQYF
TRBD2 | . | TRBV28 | CASSLASGRPGLYEQYF
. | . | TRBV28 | CASSTLPRFPSYNEQFF
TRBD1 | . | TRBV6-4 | CATFSGTGKYEQYF
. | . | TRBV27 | CASSAKYGQLPYEQYF
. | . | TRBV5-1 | CASSTDFYEQYF
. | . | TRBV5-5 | CASSSKGAYPDTQYF
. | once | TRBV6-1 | CASSEDRDTATNEKLFF
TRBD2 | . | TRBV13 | CASSLDWREGSNEQFF
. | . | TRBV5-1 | CASSLAPGRRGQTYEQYF
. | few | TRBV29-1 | CSADGHNTGELFF
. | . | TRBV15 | CATSRDRGGGRPQHF
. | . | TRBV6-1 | CASSSWTASGGYTF
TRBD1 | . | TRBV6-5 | CASSFTGASYNEQFF
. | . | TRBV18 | CASSPSTANQPQHF
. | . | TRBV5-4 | CASSSWDVSYEQYF
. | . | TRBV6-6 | CASSYSKDEQYF
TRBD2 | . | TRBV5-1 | CASSPQISGNDLSGELFF
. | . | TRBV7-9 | CASSRGRASEFYEQYF
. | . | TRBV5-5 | CASSRLGSHYEQYF
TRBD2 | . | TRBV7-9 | CASRRTSGLYNEQFF
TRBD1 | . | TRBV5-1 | CASSMAQGNYEQYF
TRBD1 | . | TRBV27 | CASTPGQGASLVAEAFF
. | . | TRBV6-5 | CASSYSLLLPEAFF
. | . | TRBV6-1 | CASSELQGTNYEQYF
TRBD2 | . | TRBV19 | CASRERGLSYEQYF
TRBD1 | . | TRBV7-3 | CASSPREGANTEAFF
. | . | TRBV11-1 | CASSFGGSYNEQFF
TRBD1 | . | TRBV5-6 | CASRKGQVNTGELFF
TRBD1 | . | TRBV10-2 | CATRGQGRLGGYTF
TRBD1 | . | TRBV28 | CASSPGTASGNTIYF